One sample yielded the 13 T cell receptor beta chains listed below, sequenced in a study of a mutant IDH1 vaccine in newly diagnosed glioma. Repertoires were generated with immunoSEQ multiplex PCR, while TCRdb's copy carries only in-frame clones and drops some. The sample shows more than 25,000 clones, 87% of them seen only once. As to time point: week 5, during vaccination. Each vaccine dose was 300 ug of mutant IDH1 20-mer peptide, with topical imiquimod. What these receptors recognize is not known. The sequenced sample was peripheral blood mononuclear cells (PBMCs), obtained from a glioma patient whose treatment included an IDH1 peptide vaccine. The receptors come from a woman aged 40 to 50 with glioma. Some clones in this sample may be carry-over from other donors' samples.

The V and J genes are TRBV6-6 and TRBJ1-6; D perhaps matches TRBD1 (5 bases). The CDR3 covers 14 residues. The V end lost 1 base, the J end lost 10 bases, and 11 bases lay between the germline ends. Germline lookup yields CDR1 MNHNY and CDR2 SVGAGI (reference sequence). DNA for the CDR3: TGTGCCAGCAGTTACTTCGGGGGTAGCTCACCCCTCCACTTT. It codes for CASSYFGGSSPLHF.

This clone has only one observation. The chain links TRBV28 to TRBJ1-4; possible D gene TRBD1, 6 bases. Germline V gene lookup returns CDR1 MDHEN and CDR2 SYDVKM. This CDR3 is 14 amino acids long. Trimming took off 6 bases at V and 8 bases at J, with 16 bases between the two ends. The CDR3 loop reads CASSVQQGGEKLFF. The CDR3 DNA reads TGTGCCAGCAGCGTACAACAGGGAGGCGAAAAACTGTTTTTT.

The V gene is TRBV10-3, the J gene TRBJ2-4; 9 positions match TRBD1. Germline CDR1 and CDR2: ENHRY and SYGVKD. The V gene end was trimmed by 5 bases and the J gene end by 5 bases; junction bases not matched to a gene: 4. The CDR3 has 14 residues. This CDR3 is CAISPGQGQNIQYF. The CDR3 DNA reads as TGTGCCATCAGTCCAGGACAGGGGCAAAACATTCAGTACTTC.

This clone appeared once. This chain uses TRBV5-6 with TRBJ2-7; 7 nucleotides line up with TRBD1. The CDR3 length is 14 residues. Germline CDR1 is SGHDT and CDR2 is YYEEEE. V shed 0 bases, J shed 1 base, and the junction held 1 base outside the gene matches. CDR3 sequence: CASSLGQGSYEQYF. CDR3 sequence (DNA): TGTGCCAGCAGCTTGGGACAGGGATCCTACGAGCAGTACTTC.

This sequence joins TRBV15 and TRBJ1-5; D is possibly TRBD1 (5 bases). Between the trimmed V and J ends, which lost 0 bases and 0 bases, there was a span of 24 bases. The V gene's germline CDR1 is LNHNV and CDR2 YYDKDF (reference sequence). The CDR3 contains 21 residues. The CDR3 nucleotides are TGTGCCACCAGCAGAGAATGGCGGGTCTCAGGGAAGTACTATAGCAATCAGCCCCAGCATTTT. Its protein product is CATSREWRVSGKYYSNQPQHF.

This chain connects TRBV2 to TRBJ1-2; 9 nucleotides align to TRBD1. The CDR3 totals 15 residues. Germline CDR1 and CDR2: SNHLY and FYNNEI. J lost 1 base, V lost 6 bases, and 6 bases had no gene match. The DNA of the CDR3 is TGTGCCAGCAGGACCCGGGACAGGGTTAACTATGGCTACACCTTC. Amino acids: CASRTRDRVNYGYTF.

This clone turned up a few times. The chain has TRBV7-2 and TRBJ1-4, with D uncertain. The V end was cut by 2 bases, the J end by 8 bases, with 3 bases between. CDR1 is SGHTA, CDR2 FQGNSA, per germline. The CDR3 is 11 residues long. The DNA of the CDR3 is TGTGCCAGCAGCTTACGGGAAAAACTGTTTTTT. It yields the protein CASSLREKLFF.

The V gene is TRBV28, the J gene TRBJ2-3, with D tentatively TRBD1 (5 bases). V dropped 11 bases and J dropped 0 bases, with 9 bases sitting between them. CDR3 length: 12 amino acids. CDR1 is MDHEN and CDR2 is SYDVKM in the germline V gene. CDR3 DNA sequence: TGTGCCCACCAGGGAAGCACAGATACGCAGTATTTT. It codes for CAHQGSTDTQYF.

The chain links TRBV7-2 to TRBJ1-2, with a tentative D call TRBD1 (5 bases). With 10 bases removed from V and 1 base from J, the gap between germline ends came to 10 bases. This CDR3 contains 12 residues. CDR1 is SGHTA and CDR2 is FQGNSA in the germline V gene. The CDR3 loop is CATRGINYGYTF. The DNA of the CDR3 is TGTGCCACCCGGGGGATTAACTATGGCTACACCTTC.

The V and J genes are TRBV14 and TRBJ2-7; 8 nucleotides match TRBD1. This CDR3 has 15 amino acids. The V and J ends lost 1 base and 6 bases, in that order; junction bases with no gene match: 8. The V gene's germline CDR1 is SGHDN and CDR2 FVKESK. DNA for the CDR3: TGTGCCAGCAGCCAAGCCAGGGGGCGCGGATCCGAGCAGTACTTC. It codes for CASSQARGRGSEQYF.

The genes are TRBV27 and TRBJ2-7; 10 bases line up with TRBD1. The CDR3 is made up of 14 amino acids. V lost 6 bases to trimming and J lost 6 bases; unmatched junction nucleotides: 8. Per the germline V gene, CDR1 is MNHEY and CDR2 is SMNVEV (reference sequence). Written as DNA, the CDR3 is TGTGCCAGCAGGCGACAGGGGGCGCTGGCCGAGCAGTACTTC. It specifies CASRRQGALAEQYF.

This rearrangement joins TRBV7-6 to TRBJ2-1, with a possible D match to TRBD2 (5 bases). The germline gives CDR1 SGHVS, CDR2 FNYEAQ. The CDR3 has 15 amino acids. V lost 2 bases to trimming and J lost 2 bases, with 10 bases between them. CDR3 loop: CASSLTRATYNEQFF. Written as DNA, the CDR3 is TGTGCCAGCAGCTTAACGAGGGCAACCTACAATGAGCAGTTCTTC.

The V gene is TRBV5-5, the J gene TRBJ2-5; no clear D gene. This CDR3 is 13 amino acids long. V lost 2 bases to trimming and J lost 4 bases, with 9 bases between them. CDR1 is SGHKS and CDR2 is YYEKEE in the germline V gene (reference sequence). The CDR3 nucleotides read TGTGCCAGCAGCTTAGCCCACCGAGAGACCCAGTACTTC. Translation gives CASSLAHRETQYF.